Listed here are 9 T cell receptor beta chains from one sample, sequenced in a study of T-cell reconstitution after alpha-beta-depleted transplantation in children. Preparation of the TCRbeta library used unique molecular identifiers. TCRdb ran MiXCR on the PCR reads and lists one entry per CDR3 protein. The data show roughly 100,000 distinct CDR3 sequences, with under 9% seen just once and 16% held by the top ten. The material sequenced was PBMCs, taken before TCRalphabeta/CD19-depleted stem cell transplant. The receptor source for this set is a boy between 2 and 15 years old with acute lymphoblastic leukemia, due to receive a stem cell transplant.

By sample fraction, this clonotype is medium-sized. CDR3 in DNA: TGTGCCAGCAGCCAAGAAGGGACTAGCCCCCAAGAGACCCAGTACTTC. This encodes CASSQEGTSPQETQYF. The chain links TRBV3-1 to TRBJ2-5; 9 bases fit TRBD2. Germline assignment: CDR1 LGHDT and CDR2 YNNKEL (reference sequence). This CDR3 spans 16 amino acids. The V gene end was trimmed by 0 bases and the J gene end by 1 base; junction bases not matched to a gene: 3.

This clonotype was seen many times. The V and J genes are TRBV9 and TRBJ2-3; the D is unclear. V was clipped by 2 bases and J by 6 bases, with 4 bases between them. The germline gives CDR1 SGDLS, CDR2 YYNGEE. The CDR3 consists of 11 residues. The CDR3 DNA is TGTGCCAGCAGCGTGTGGGATACGCAGTATTTT. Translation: CASSVWDTQYF.

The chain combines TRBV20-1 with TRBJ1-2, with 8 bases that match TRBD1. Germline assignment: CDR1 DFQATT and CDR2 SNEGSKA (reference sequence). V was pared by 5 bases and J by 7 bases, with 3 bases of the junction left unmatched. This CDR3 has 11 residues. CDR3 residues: CSAGQGFGYTF. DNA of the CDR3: TGCAGTGCTGGACAGGGTTTTGGCTACACCTTC.

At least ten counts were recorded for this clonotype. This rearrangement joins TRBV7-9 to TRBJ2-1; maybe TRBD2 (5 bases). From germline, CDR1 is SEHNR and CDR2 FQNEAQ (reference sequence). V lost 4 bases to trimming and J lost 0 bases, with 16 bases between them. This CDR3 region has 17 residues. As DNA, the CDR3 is TGTGCCAGCAGCTCAGCACGTCCGGGGATCTCCTACAATGAGCAGTTCTTC. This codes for CASSSARPGISYNEQFF. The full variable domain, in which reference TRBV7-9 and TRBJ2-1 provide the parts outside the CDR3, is DTGVSQNPRHKITKRGQNVTFRCDPISEHNRLYWYRQTLGQGPEFLTYFQNEAQLEKSRLLSDRFSAERPKGSFSTLEIQRTEQGDSAMYLCASSSARPGISYNEQFFGPGTRLTVL.

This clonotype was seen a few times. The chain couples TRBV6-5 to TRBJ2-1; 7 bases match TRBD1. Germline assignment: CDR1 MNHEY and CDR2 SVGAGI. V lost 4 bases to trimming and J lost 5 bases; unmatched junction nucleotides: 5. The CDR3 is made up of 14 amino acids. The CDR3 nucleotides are TGTGCCAGCAGTTTTGACAGGGTCCACAATGAGCAGTTCTTC. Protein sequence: CASSFDRVHNEQFF.

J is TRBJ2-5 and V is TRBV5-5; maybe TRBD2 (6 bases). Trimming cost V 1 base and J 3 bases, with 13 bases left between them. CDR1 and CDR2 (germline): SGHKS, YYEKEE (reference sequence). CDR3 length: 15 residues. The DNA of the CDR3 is TGTGCCAGCAGCTTGTGGGGAGGTTTCGAAGAGACCCAGTACTTC. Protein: CASSLWGGFEETQYF.

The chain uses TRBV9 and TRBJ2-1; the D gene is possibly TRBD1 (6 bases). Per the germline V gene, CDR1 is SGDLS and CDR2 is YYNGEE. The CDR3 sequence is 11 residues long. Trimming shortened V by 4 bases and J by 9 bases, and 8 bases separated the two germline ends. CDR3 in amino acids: CASSLTGEQFF. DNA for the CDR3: TGTGCCAGCAGCCTGACAGGTGAGCAGTTCTTC.

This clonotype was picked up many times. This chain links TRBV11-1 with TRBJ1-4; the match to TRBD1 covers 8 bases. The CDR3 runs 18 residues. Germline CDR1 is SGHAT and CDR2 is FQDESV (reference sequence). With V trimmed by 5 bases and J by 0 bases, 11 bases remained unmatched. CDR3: CASSPRQGRPATNEKLFF. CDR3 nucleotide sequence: TGTGCCAGCAGCCCCCGACAGGGGCGCCCGGCAACTAATGAAAAACTGTTTTTT.

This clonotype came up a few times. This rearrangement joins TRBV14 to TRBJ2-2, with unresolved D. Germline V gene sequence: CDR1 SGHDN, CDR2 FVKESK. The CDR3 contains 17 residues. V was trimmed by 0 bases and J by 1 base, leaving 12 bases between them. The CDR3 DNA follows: TGTGCCAGCAGCCAAGATGCCGGTCGCCTGAACACCGGGGAGCTGTTTTTT. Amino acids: CASSQDAGRLNTGELFF.